This TCR beta chain was recorded in a study of cytomegalovirus exposure and HLA in healthy donors. Study conclusions and caveats: In a later analysis, an Asian-associated ancestry cluster reportedly showed fewer N-insertions than the 666-donor mean. TCR beta V segments were, for the most part, productive about 87% or about 30% of the time in an earlier analysis.

As concerns this clone: Its antigen is unidentified.

The CDR3 length is 16 residues. V lost 6 bases, J lost 0 bases, and 12 bases stayed unmatched. The germline V gene encodes CDR1 SQVTM and CDR2 ANQGSEA. The primer mix had 60 Vbeta and 13 Jbeta primers. Generated by immunoSEQ multiplex PCR, the TCRdb table keeps only in-frame clones and is missing some. Seen here are around 130,000 clones, around 80% observed once, and the top ten hold under 6%. The rearrangement links TRBV29-1 to TRBJ2-7, with TRBD1 matching over 9 bases. This sequence was found in a man under 40 in good health and CMV-seronegative. The sample comprised PBMCs. CDR3 nucleotides: TGCAGCGTCTCCACAGGGGGCGCCTCGAGCTCCTACGAGCAGTACTTC. Its protein is CSVSTGGASSSYEQYF.